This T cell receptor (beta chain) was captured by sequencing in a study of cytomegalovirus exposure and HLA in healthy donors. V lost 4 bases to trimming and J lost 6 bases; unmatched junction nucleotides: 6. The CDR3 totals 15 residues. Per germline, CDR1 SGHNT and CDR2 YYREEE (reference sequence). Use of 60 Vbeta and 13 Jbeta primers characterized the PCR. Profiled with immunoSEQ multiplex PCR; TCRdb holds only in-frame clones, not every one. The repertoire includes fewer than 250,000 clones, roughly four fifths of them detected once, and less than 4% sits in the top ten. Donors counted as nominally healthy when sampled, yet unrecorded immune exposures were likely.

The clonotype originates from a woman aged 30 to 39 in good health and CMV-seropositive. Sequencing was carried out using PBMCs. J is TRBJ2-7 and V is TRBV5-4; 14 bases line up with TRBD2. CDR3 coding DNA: TGTGCCAGCAGCCCATCGGGACTAGCGGGAGCCGAGCAGTACTTC. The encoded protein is CASSPSGLAGAEQYF.